The rows below give T cell receptor beta chains drawn from one sample of a study of cytomegalovirus exposure and HLA in healthy donors. Profiled with immunoSEQ multiplex PCR; TCRdb holds only in-frame clones, not every one. The data contain approximately 150,000 clones, over 70% of them singletons. Material for sequencing was PBMCs. Receptor source: a woman in her thirties or forties in good health and CMV-seropositive. Both conserved end residues are part of each CDR3. Fields, in order: clone size, V gene, D gene, J gene, CDR3 DNA, CDR3 protein. A D gene is named only where the DNA matches it firmly. For some rows the clone size is stated as once, few or many, or as a class when expanded; others skip it.

.,TRBV9,.,TRBJ1-1,TGTGCCAGCAGCGCCACTCCGGGGGCTGAAGCTTTCTTT,CASSATPGAEAFF
.,TRBV7-2,TRBD1,TRBJ1-3,TGTGCCAGCAGCGAAGCCCTCGACAGGGCTGGAAACACCATATATTTT,CASSEALDRAGNTIYF
once,TRBV30,TRBD1,TRBJ1-1,TGTGCCTGGAAGCCGGACAGGGGAGGGACTGAAGCTTTCTTT,CAWKPDRGGTEAFF
.,TRBV5-6,TRBD1,TRBJ1-6,TGTGCCAGCAGCTTGGACAGGGGGCGCTTCGCCTCACCCCTCCACTTT,CASSLDRGRFASPLHF
few,TRBV7-2,TRBD2,TRBJ2-2,TGTGCCAGCAGCTCGCTAACTAGCGGACTGAACACCGGGGAGCTGTTTTTT,CASSSLTSGLNTGELFF
few,TRBV5-1,.,TRBJ1-5,TGCGCCAGCAGCGAAGACAGTTTTCAGCCCCAGCATTTT,CASSEDSFQPQHF
.,TRBV6-1,.,TRBJ2-1,TGTGCCAGCAGTGAAGCGTCCAGATACAATGAGCAGTTCTTC,CASSEASRYNEQFF
.,TRBV27,TRBD1,TRBJ1-1,TGTGCCAGCAGTGTCGACAGGGCGGTCACTGAAGCTTTCTTT,CASSVDRAVTEAFF
.,TRBV28,TRBD2,TRBJ2-7,TGTGCCAGCGCACTAGCGAGTGGCACCTACGAGCAGTACTTC,CASALASGTYEQYF
.,TRBV4-3,.,TRBJ2-7,TGCGCCAGCAGCCAAAGGTTGTGGTCAGGCGAGCAGTACTTC,CASSQRLWSGEQYF
few,TRBV30,.,TRBJ2-4,TGTGCCTGGAGTGTCGTGGGGGGTGGCATTCAGTACTTC,CAWSVVGGGIQYF
.,TRBV5-4,.,TRBJ1-6,TGTGCCAGCAGCTTTCAGACTTTGAATTCACCCCTCCACTTT,CASSFQTLNSPLHF
.,TRBV30,.,TRBJ1-2,TGTGCCTGGAGTAGTGGGGGGGACTATGGCTACACCTTC,CAWSSGGDYGYTF
.,TRBV7-6,TRBD2,TRBJ2-5,TGTGCCAGCAGCTCTAGCGGAGGGATAGAGACCCAGTACTTC,CASSSSGGIETQYF
.,TRBV27,TRBD2,TRBJ2-1,TGTGCCAGCCACGGACTAGCGGGGGGGTATGAGCAGTTCTTC,CASHGLAGGYEQFF
.,TRBV20-1,.,TRBJ2-7,TGCAGTGCTAGAGTGGGCTCCTTAGAGTACTTC,CSARVGSLEYF
once,TRBV6-5,.,TRBJ1-5,TGTGCCAGCAGTTACGACAGGTTCGGGCAGCCCCAGCATTTT,CASSYDRFGQPQHF
.,TRBV27,.,TRBJ1-1,TGTGCCAGCAGATCACACCCCATGAACACTGAAGCTTTCTTT,CASRSHPMNTEAFF
.,TRBV15,.,TRBJ2-1,TGTGCCACCAGCAGAGGTGGAGGCGGTCGGATTGAGCAGTTCTTC,CATSRGGGGRIEQFF
.,TRBV11-3,TRBD2,TRBJ2-4,TGTGCTAGCAGCCGGGGAGGGGAGAACAGTCAGTACTTC,CASSRGGENSQYF
.,TRBV2,.,TRBJ1-5,TGTGCCAGCAGTGAATTTTTGGAGGGACAGCCCCAGCATTTT,CASSEFLEGQPQHF
.,TRBV5-1,.,TRBJ2-7,TGCGCCAGCAGCTTGGCCGACGAGCAGTACTTC,CASSLADEQYF
.,TRBV5-4,TRBD1,TRBJ1-1,TGTGCCAGCAGCTTATACAGGGGTGCAGTGGACACTGAAGCTTTCTTT,CASSLYRGAVDTEAFF
.,TRBV10-3,.,TRBJ2-2,TGTGCCATCAATTCCAGGGGGGATAACACCGGGGAGCTGTTTTTT,CAINSRGDNTGELFF
.,TRBV10-2,TRBD1,TRBJ1-4,TGCGCCAGCAGATCCGGGACAGGGTTTGAAAAACTGTTTTTT,CASRSGTGFEKLFF
.,TRBV27,.,TRBJ1-1,TGTGCCAGCAGTTCCTACAGGGCGAACACTGAAGCTTTCTTT,CASSSYRANTEAFF
.,TRBV25-1,.,TRBJ1-1,TGTGCCAGCAGTGTAACAGGGAACACTGAAGCTTTCTTT,CASSVTGNTEAFF
.,TRBV4-1,.,TRBJ1-2,TGCGCCAGCAGCCAAATCGCTAACTATGGCTACACCTTC,CASSQIANYGYTF
.,TRBV18,.,TRBJ2-7,TGTGCCAGCTCCTGGGGGGACAGCTCCTACGAGCAGTACTTC,CASSWGDSSYEQYF
.,TRBV7-7,.,TRBJ2-1,TGTGCTAGCAGCCCTATTCAGGGGTGGGAGCAGTTCTTC,CASSPIQGWEQFF
.,TRBV11-2,.,TRBJ1-1,TGTGCCAGCAGGAAGGACATGGTAGGCACTGAAGCTTTCTTT,CASRKDMVGTEAFF
.,TRBV7-8,.,TRBJ2-7,TGTGCCAGCAGCTTAGATCGGGATCGAATAATCGCCTCCCTCTACGAGCAGTACTTC,CASSLDRDRIIASLYEQYF
few,TRBV19,TRBD2,TRBJ2-3,TGTGCCAGTAGTACGCGCGGGGGGCCCAGCACAGATACGCAGTATTTT,CASSTRGGPSTDTQYF
.,TRBV28,TRBD1,TRBJ2-1,TGTGCCAGCAGGCCTTCAGGGGGCGCGTACAATGAGCAGTTCTTC,CASRPSGGAYNEQFF
.,TRBV18,TRBD1,TRBJ2-7,TGTGCCAGCTCAAAGTCCGGACAGGCGACCCTCTACGAGCAGTACTTC,CASSKSGQATLYEQYF
.,TRBV29-1,.,TRBJ1-2,TGCAGCGTTGAAGCCTCGGGGGGGGATGGCTACACCTTC,CSVEASGGDGYTF
.,TRBV9,TRBD2,TRBJ2-2,TGTGCCAGCAGCGTAAGGAGTAGCGGGGGGGCCGGGGAGCTGTTTTTT,CASSVRSSGGAGELFF
.,TRBV4-1,TRBD2,TRBJ2-7,TGCGCCAGCAGCCAAAATCTAGCGGGGGACTACGAGCAGTACTTC,CASSQNLAGDYEQYF
.,TRBV29-1,.,TRBJ1-2,TGCAGCGTTGACAGGGCCTTGGATGGCTACACCTTC,CSVDRALDGYTF
.,TRBV7-9,.,TRBJ2-2,TGTGCCAGCAGAGTTGGCGGGGCCGGGGAGCTGTTTTTT,CASRVGGAGELFF
.,TRBV6-5,.,TRBJ2-5,TGTGCCAGCAGGTCTAGCTACCAAGAGACCCAGTACTTC,CASRSSYQETQYF
.,TRBV7-2,TRBD2,TRBJ2-3,TGTGCCAGCAGCAGAGACGGACTAGCGGGGACAGATACGCAGTATTTT,CASSRDGLAGTDTQYF
.,TRBV6-1,TRBD1,TRBJ1-5,TGTGCCAGCAGAGAGGGACAGGGGGGCAATCAGCCCCAGCATTTT,CASREGQGGNQPQHF
few,TRBV19,TRBD1,TRBJ2-1,TGTGCCAGTAGTGTTACAGGGGGCAATGAGCAGTTCTTC,CASSVTGGNEQFF
few,TRBV2,.,TRBJ1-2,TGTGCCAGCAGTCTTAATGGCTACACCTTC,CASSLNGYTF
once,TRBV6-5,.,TRBJ2-1,TGTGCCAGCAGTTATTCGGGGGGCGAGCAGTTCTTC,CASSYSGGEQFF
.,TRBV5-1,.,TRBJ2-5,TGCGCCAGCAGCTTGGTTGCAGGGGCCGAGACCCAGTACTTC,CASSLVAGAETQYF
.,TRBV30,TRBD1,TRBJ2-7,TGTGCCTGGGCCGGGACAGGGGGCTTTTACGAGCAGTACTTC,CAWAGTGGFYEQYF
.,TRBV18,TRBD1,TRBJ2-1,TGTGCCAGCTCACCTCTGGTCGACAGGGGGCTAAATGAGCAGTTCTTC,CASSPLVDRGLNEQFF
.,TRBV10-2,TRBD2,TRBJ2-7,TGCGCCAGTGGAGAGACTAGCGGGGTTTACGAGCAGTACTTC,CASGETSGVYEQYF
.,TRBV7-9,TRBD1,TRBJ1-4,TGTTCCAGCACCTTGTATGGGACAGGGGATGAAAAACTGTTTTTT,CSSTLYGTGDEKLFF
once,TRBV7-9,.,TRBJ2-7,TGTGCCAGCAGCTTAGCTGGCACCTACGAGCAGTACTTC,CASSLAGTYEQYF